Detailed here is one T cell receptor beta chain. Its specificity is unknown. This CDR3 is built from 16 residues. Trimming left V 7 bases short and J 0 bases short, with 16 bases between. Germline assignment: CDR1 SQVTM and CDR2 ANQGSEA. Via MiXCR, TCRdb re-called the RACE reads, giving one row per CDR3 protein. The sample consists of 180,000 or so distinct CDR3 sequences, about 31% of them appearing once. The data were obtained in a study of human T cells and chemical hapten exposure. Study-wide results and limits: Unchanged with DPC sensitization were TCRs above 1 in 1000 frequency.

The time point denotes: pre-sensitization, week 0. Treatment noted: therapeutic diphenylcyclopropenone sensitization with weekly scalp DPC. Blood draws came before every patch-test application. Donation of samples came from alopecia patients who were 18 to 70 years old and suitable for DPC. The template was total RNA from unfractionated whole blood. This sample comprised whole blood, obtained in connection with sensitization to the hapten diphenylcyclopropenone (DPC). V and J are TRBV29-1 and TRBJ2-6; no clear D gene. This receptor was identified in a woman aged 30 to 39 with alopecia areata. Some clones in this sample may be carry-over from other donors' samples. DNA of the CDR3: TGCAGCGCCTGGGCGGTACTTAGCTCTGGGGCCAACGTCCTGACTTTC. This encodes CSAWAVLSSGANVLTF.